This T cell receptor beta chain was obtained from a study of control samples from healthy donors and cancer patients. Assay used: immunoSEQ multiplex PCR; TCRdb lists only in-frame clones, some missing. The data hold over 60,000 clones, with around 85% observed a single time. Trimming removed 9 bases from V and 3 bases from J, with 14 bases in between. CDR1 is SNHLY and CDR2 is FYNNEI in the germline V gene. The CDR3 spans 13 residues. The sequence was obtained from a middle-aged man in good health. The V and J genes are TRBV2 and TRBJ1-2; D possibly corresponds to TRBD1 (5 bases). The sequencing input was blood. For the CDR3, the DNA is TGTGCCAGAGCGGACGACAGCTACTATGGCTACACCTTC. This translates into CARADDSYYGYTF.